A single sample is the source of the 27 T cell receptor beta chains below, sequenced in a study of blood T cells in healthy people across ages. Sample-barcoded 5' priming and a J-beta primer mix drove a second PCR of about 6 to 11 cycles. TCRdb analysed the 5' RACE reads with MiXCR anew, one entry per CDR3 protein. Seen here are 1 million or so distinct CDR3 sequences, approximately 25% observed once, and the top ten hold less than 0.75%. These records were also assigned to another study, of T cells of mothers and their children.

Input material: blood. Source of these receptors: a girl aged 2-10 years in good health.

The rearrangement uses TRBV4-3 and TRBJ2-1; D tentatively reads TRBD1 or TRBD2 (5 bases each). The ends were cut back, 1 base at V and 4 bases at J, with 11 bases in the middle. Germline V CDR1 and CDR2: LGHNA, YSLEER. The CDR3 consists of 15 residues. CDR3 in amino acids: CASSQVRELYNEQFF. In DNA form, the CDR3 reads TGCGCCAGCAGCCAAGTCAGGGAGCTATACAATGAGCAGTTCTTC.

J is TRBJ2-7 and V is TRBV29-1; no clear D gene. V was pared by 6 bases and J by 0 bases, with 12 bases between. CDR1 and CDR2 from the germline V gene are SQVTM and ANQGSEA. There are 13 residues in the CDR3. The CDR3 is CSVWVADSYEQYF. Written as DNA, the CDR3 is TGCAGCGTCTGGGTCGCGGACTCCTACGAGCAGTACTTC.

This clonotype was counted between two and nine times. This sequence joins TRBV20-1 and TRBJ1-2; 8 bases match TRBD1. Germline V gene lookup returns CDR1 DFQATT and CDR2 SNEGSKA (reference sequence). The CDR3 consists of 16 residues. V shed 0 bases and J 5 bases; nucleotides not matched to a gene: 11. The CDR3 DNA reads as TGCAGTGCTAGAGAGGGGACAGGTCGACCCTTATATGGCTACACCTTC. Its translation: CSAREGTGRPLYGYTF.

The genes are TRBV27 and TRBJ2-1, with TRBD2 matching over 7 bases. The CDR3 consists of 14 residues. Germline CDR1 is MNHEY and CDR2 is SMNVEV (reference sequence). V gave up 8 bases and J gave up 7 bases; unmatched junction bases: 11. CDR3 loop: CASALRGGSNEQFF. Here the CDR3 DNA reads TGTGCCAGCGCCCTGAGAGGCGGGAGTAATGAGCAGTTCTTC.

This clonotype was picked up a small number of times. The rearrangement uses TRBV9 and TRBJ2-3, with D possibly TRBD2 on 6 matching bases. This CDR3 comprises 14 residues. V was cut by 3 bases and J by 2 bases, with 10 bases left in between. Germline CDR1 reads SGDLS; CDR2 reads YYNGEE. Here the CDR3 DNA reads TGTGCCAGCAGCGCTCTAGCGTACACAGATACGCAGTATTTT. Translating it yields CASSALAYTDTQYF.

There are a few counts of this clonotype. CDR3 amino acids: CASSQEFFRETQYF. The DNA of the CDR3 is TGTGCCAGCAGCCAAGAATTCTTCAGAGAGACCCAGTACTTC. The chain couples TRBV14 to TRBJ2-5; no reliable D call. The CDR3 loop spans 14 amino acids. The V gene lost 0 bases and the J gene lost 4 bases, with 9 bases spanning the gap. CDR1 SGHDN and CDR2 FVKESK come from the germline V gene.

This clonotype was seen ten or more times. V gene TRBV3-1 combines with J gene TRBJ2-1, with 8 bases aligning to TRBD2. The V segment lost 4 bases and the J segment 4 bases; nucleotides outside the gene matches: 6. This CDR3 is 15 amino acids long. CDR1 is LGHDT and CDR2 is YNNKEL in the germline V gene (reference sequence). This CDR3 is CASSPTGGRYNEQFF. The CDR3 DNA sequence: TGTGCCAGCAGCCCTACGGGGGGGAGGTACAATGAGCAGTTCTTC.

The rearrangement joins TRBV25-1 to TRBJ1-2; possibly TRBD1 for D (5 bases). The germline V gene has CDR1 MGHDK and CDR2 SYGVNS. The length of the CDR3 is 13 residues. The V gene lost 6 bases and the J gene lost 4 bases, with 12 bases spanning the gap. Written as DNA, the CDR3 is TGTGCCAGCAGACTTCCGGGGACCTATGGCTACACCTTC. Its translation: CASRLPGTYGYTF.

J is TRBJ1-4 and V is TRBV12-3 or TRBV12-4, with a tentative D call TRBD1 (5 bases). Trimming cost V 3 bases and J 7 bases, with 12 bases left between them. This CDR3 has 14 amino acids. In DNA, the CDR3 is TGTGCCAGCAGTTTCCGGGAAAGGGGTGAAAAACTGTTTTTT. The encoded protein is CASSFRERGEKLFF.

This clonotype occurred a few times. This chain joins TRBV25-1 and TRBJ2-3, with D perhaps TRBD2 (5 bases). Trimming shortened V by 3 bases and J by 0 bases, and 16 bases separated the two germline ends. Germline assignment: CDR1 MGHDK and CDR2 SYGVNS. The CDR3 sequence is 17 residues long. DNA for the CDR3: TGTGCCAGCAGTGACCTCCTGACTATTCGGAGCACAGATACGCAGTATTTT. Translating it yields CASSDLLTIRSTDTQYF.

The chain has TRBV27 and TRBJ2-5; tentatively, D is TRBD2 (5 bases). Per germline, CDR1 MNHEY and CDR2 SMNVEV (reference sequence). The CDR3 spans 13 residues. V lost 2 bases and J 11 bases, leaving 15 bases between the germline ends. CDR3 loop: CASSLAEVGEQYF. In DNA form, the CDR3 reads TGTGCCAGCAGTTTAGCGGAAGTGGGAGAGCAGTACTTC.

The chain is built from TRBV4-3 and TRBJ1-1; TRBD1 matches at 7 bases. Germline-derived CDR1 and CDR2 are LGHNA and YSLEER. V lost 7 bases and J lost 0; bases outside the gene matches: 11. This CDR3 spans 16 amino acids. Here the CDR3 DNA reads TGCGCCAGCACCAAAGCCCTTGACAGGGTGAACACTGAAGCTTTCTTT. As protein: CASTKALDRVNTEAFF.

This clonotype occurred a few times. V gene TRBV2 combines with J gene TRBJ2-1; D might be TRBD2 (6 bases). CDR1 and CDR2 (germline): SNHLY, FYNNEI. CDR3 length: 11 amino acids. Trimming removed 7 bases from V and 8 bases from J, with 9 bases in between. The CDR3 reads CASKEGHEQFF. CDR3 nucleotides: TGTGCCAGCAAGGAGGGTCATGAGCAGTTCTTC.

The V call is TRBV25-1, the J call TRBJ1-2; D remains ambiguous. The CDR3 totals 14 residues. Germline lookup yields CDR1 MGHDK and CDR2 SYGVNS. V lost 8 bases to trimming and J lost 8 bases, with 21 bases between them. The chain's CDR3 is CASAPALRFGGYTF. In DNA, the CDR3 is TGTGCCAGCGCGCCGGCACTACGGTTTGGCGGCTACACCTTC.

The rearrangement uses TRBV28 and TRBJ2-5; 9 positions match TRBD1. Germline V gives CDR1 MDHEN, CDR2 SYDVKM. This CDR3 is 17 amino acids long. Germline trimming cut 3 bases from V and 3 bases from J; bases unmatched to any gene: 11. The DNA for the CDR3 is TGTGCCAGCAGTTTCCTCCCGGGACAGGGAAATGAAGAGACCCAGTACTTC. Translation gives CASSFLPGQGNEETQYF.

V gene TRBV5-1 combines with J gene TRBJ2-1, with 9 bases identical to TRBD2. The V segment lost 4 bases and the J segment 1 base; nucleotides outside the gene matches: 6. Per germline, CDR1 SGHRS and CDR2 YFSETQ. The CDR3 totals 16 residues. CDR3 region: CASSVSGRISYNEQFF. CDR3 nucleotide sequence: TGCGCCAGCAGCGTGAGCGGGAGGATATCCTACAATGAGCAGTTCTTC.

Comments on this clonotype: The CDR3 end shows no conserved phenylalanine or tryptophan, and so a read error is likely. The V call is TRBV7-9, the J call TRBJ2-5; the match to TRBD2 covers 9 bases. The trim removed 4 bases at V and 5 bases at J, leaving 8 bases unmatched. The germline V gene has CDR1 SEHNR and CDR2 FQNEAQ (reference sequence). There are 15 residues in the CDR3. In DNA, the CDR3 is TGTGCCAGCAGCTCAGAACTAGCGGGTGGTGAGACCCAGTACCTC. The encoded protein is CASSSELAGGETQYL.

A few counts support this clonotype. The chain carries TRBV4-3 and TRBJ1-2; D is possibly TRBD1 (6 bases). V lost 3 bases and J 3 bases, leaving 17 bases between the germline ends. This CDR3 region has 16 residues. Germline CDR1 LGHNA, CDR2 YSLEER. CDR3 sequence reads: CASSQNPGETYYGYTF. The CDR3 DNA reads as TGCGCCAGCAGCCAGAACCCAGGGGAGACATACTATGGCTACACCTTC.

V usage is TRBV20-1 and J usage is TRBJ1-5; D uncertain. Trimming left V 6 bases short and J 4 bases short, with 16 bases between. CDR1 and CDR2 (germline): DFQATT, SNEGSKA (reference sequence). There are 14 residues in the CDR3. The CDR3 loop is CSAPDRRANQPQHF. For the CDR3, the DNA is TGCAGTGCCCCGGACCGACGGGCGAATCAGCCCCAGCATTTT.

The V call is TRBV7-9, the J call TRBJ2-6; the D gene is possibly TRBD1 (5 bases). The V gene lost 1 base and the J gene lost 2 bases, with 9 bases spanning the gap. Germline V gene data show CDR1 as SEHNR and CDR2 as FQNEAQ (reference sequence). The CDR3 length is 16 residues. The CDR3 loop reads CASSLEGVPGANVLTF. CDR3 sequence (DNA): TGTGCCAGCAGCTTAGAAGGGGTCCCTGGGGCCAACGTCCTGACTTTC.

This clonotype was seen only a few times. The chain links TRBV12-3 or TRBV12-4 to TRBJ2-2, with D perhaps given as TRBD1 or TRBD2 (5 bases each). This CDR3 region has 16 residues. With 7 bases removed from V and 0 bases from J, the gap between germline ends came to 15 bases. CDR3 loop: CASIKSGTTNTGELFF. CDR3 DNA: TGTGCCAGCATAAAATCCGGGACGACGAACACCGGGGAGCTGTTTTTT.

The CDR3 sequence is CASSQYIYTDEQFF. In DNA, the CDR3 is TGCGCCAGCAGCCAGTATATATACACCGATGAGCAGTTCTTC. This chain connects TRBV4-1 to TRBJ2-1; D not certain. Germline CDR1 reads MGHRA; CDR2 reads YSYEKL. Trimming took 3 bases from V and 8 from J, leaving 14 bases between them. CDR3 length: 14 amino acids.

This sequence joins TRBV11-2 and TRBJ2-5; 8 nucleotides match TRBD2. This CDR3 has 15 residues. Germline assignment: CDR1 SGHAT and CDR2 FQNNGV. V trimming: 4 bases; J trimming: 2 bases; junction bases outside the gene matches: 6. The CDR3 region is CASSSLAEGQETQYF. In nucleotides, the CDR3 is TGTGCCAGCAGCTCACTAGCGGAGGGACAAGAGACCCAGTACTTC.

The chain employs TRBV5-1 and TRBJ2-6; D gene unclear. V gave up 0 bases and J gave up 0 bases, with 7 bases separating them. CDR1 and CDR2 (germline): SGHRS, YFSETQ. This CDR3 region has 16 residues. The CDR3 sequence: CASSLGSVSGANVLTF. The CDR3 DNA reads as TGCGCCAGCAGCTTGGGTAGTGTCTCTGGGGCCAACGTCCTGACTTTC.

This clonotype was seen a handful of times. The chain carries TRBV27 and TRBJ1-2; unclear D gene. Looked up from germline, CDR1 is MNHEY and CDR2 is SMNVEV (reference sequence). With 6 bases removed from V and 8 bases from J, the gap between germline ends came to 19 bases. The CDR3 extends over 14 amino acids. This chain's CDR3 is CASRPRTVSWGYTF. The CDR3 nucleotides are TGTGCCAGCAGGCCAAGAACTGTCTCTTGGGGCTACACCTTC.

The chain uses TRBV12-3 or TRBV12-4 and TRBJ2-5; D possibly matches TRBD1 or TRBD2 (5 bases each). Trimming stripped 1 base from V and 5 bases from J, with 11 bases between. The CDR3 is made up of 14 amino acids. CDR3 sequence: CASSLGVRDETQYF. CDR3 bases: TGTGCCAGCAGTTTAGGCGTTAGGGACGAGACCCAGTACTTC.

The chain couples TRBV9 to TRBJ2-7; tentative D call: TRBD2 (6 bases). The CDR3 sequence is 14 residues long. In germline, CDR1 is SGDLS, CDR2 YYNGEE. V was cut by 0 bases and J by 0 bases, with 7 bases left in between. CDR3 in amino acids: CASSVDGGSYEQYF. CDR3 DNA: TGTGCCAGCAGCGTAGACGGGGGCTCCTACGAGCAGTACTTC. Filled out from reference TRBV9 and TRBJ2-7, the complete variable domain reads DSGVTQTPKHLITATGQRVTLRCSPRSGDLSVYWYQQSLDQGLQFLIQYYNGEERAKGNILERFSAQQFPDLHSELNLSSLELGDSALYFCASSVDGGSYEQYFGPGTRLTVT.